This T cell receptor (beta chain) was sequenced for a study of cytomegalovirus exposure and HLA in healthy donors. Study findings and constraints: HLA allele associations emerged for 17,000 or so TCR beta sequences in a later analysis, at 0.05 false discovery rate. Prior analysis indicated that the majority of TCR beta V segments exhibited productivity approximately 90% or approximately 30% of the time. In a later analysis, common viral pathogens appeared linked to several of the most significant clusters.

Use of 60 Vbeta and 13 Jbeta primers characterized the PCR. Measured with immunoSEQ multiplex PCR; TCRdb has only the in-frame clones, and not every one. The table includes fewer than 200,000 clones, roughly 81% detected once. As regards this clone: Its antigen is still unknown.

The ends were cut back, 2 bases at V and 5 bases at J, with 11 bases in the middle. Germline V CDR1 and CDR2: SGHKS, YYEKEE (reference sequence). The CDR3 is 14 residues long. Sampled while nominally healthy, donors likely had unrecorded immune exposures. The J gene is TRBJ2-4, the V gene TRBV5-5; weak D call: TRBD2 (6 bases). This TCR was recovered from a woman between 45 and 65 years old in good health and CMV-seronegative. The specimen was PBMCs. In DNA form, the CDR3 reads TGTGCCAGCAGCTTTAGCGGAGGTCAAAACATTCAGTACTTC. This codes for CASSFSGGQNIQYF.